This paragraph covers one T cell receptor (beta chain) sequence. This entry belongs to a study of cytomegalovirus exposure and HLA in healthy donors. As for the study in general: Out of around 360 genotyped donors, about 80% belonged to the Caucasian-associated ancestry cluster.

PCR involved 60 Vbeta and 13 Jbeta primers. Libraries were prepared by immunoSEQ multiplex PCR; TCRdb keeps only in-frame clonotypes and omits some of them. The sample has under 150,000 clones, around 76% seen once. The CDR3 totals 15 residues. Germline values: CDR1 MNHEY, CDR2 SVGAGI. After removal of 6 bases from V and 2 bases from J, the junction contained 7 bases not matched to a gene. Material for sequencing was PBMCs. The sequence came from a woman in her fifties or sixties in good health and CMV-seronegative. V gene TRBV6-5 combines with J gene TRBJ2-3; TRBD1 agrees at 8 bases. This CDR3 reads CASRRTGSSTDTQYF. CDR3 DNA sequence: TGTGCCAGCAGAAGGACAGGGAGTTCCACAGATACGCAGTATTTT.